The 20 T cell receptor beta chains presented below share a single source sample, sequenced in a study of T cell responses to AZD1222 COVID-19 vaccine. Generated by immunoSEQ multiplex PCR, the TCRdb table keeps only in-frame clones and is missing some. The sample has about 120,000 clones, around 92% seen once. The sample here was peripheral blood, taken 28 days after the second AZD1222 dose. The receptors shown here come from an adult who received the AZD1222 COVID-19 vaccine.

V and J are TRBV2 and TRBJ1-5; D might be TRBD1 (5 bases). The ends were cut back, 6 bases at V and 0 bases at J, with 9 bases in the middle. This CDR3 contains 14 residues. Germline V lookup: CDR1 SNHLY, CDR2 FYNNEI. The DNA of the CDR3 is TGTGCCAGCAGCTTGGGACGTAGCAATCAGCCCCAGCATTTT. Protein product: CASSLGRSNQPQHF.

The genes are TRBV3-1 (or the pseudogene TRBV3-2) and TRBJ1-3; D gene unclear. Trimming left V 0 bases short and J 3 bases short, with 21 bases between. From germline, CDR1 is LGHDT and CDR2 YNNKEL (reference sequence). CDR3 length equals 19 residues. As DNA, the CDR3 is TGTGCCAGCAGCCAAGATTGGGATTCCGCGGACGCTCATGGAAACACCATATATTTT. It codes for CASSQDWDSADAHGNTIYF.

The chain links TRBV28 to TRBJ2-7, with 10 nucleotides matching TRBD2. The CDR3 is 18 residues long. Germline V gene data show CDR1 as MDHEN and CDR2 as SYDVKM. The J segment lost 4 bases and the V segment lost 0 bases, leaving 12 bases of the junction unmatched. CDR3 in DNA: TGTGCCAGCAGTTTATGGTCTAGCGGGAGAAGGAGAGGGTACGAGCAGTACTTC. It specifies CASSLWSSGRRRGYEQYF.

The rearrangement uses TRBV19 and TRBJ2-3, with a weak D call TRBD1 (6 bases). There are 13 residues in the CDR3. Germline V gives CDR1 LNHDA, CDR2 SQIVND (reference sequence). V was shortened by 3 bases and J by 14 bases, with 18 bases between the two germline ends. The CDR3 spells CASSIQTGYPGYF. Here the CDR3 DNA reads TGTGCCAGTAGTATCCAGACAGGCTACCCGGGGTATTTT.

Comment on this clone: The same CDR3 also results from other DNA sequences found in this sample. The chain carries TRBV6-1 and TRBJ2-5; D is possibly TRBD1 or TRBD2 (6 bases each). V was pared by 1 base and J by 5 bases, with 14 bases between. CDR1 is MNHNS and CDR2 is SASEGT in the germline V gene. The CDR3 is 15 amino acids. As DNA, the CDR3 is TGTGCCAGCAGTGAAGTTCCGGGGGCGAGGGAGACCCAGTACTTC. Amino acid sequence: CASSEVPGARETQYF.

This chain uses TRBV2 with TRBJ2-5; 8 nucleotides line up with TRBD2. V lost 5 bases to trimming and J lost 1 base; unmatched junction nucleotides: 3. The CDR3 runs to 14 residues. The germline V gene encodes CDR1 SNHLY and CDR2 FYNNEI. The CDR3 region is CASSLAGTQETQYF. CDR3 sequence (DNA): TGTGCCAGCAGTTTAGCGGGGACCCAAGAGACCCAGTACTTC.

V gene TRBV7-8 combines with J gene TRBJ1-1, with TRBD1 as a possible D gene (5 bases). CDR1 is SGHVS, CDR2 FQNEAQ, per germline. V was cut by 6 bases and J by 6 bases, with 14 bases left in between. This CDR3 comprises 13 residues. Here the CDR3 DNA reads TGTGCCAGCAGTCGGGGCCTAGCGGCTGAAGCTTTCTTT. Its protein is CASSRGLAAEAFF.

The chain employs TRBV6-5 and TRBJ1-6; D remains ambiguous. V gave up 1 base and J gave up 5 bases, with 12 bases separating them. Germline CDR1 is MNHEY and CDR2 is SVGAGI. The CDR3 runs to 16 residues. DNA of the CDR3: TGTGCCAGCAGTTACTTCGACGGAGCGGATAATTCACCCCTCCACTTT. It specifies CASSYFDGADNSPLHF.

The chain carries TRBV2 and TRBJ2-1; TRBD2 is a possible D gene (6 bases). Per germline, CDR1 SNHLY and CDR2 FYNNEI. The length of the CDR3 is 12 residues. Trimming removed 5 bases at V and 9 bases at J, with 11 bases between. The CDR3 sequence: CASSRLVSEQFF. The CDR3, as DNA: TGTGCCAGCAGTAGACTAGTCAGTGAGCAGTTCTTC.

This clone appeared once. The chain has TRBV28 and TRBJ1-2; D is uncertain. Germline V gene lookup returns CDR1 MDHEN and CDR2 SYDVKM. This CDR3 has 12 residues. Trimming cost V 6 bases and J 1 base, with 6 bases left between them. CDR3 nucleotide sequence: TGTGCCAGCAGGGTCAGTAACTATGGCTACACCTTC. This encodes CASRVSNYGYTF.

The chain employs TRBV7-9 and TRBJ1-1; D gene uncertain. This CDR3 region has 15 residues. Germline V lookup: CDR1 SEHNR, CDR2 FQNEAQ (reference sequence). The V and J ends lost 5 bases and 6 bases respectively, with 19 bases between them. The chain's CDR3 is CASSANPQVAAEAFF. CDR3 coding DNA: TGTGCCAGCAGCGCCAACCCCCAGGTGGCCGCTGAAGCTTTCTTT.

The V and J genes are TRBV2 and TRBJ2-1; 13 nucleotides line up with TRBD2. The V gene end was trimmed by 3 bases and the J gene end by 6 bases; junction bases not matched to a gene: 17. Germline values: CDR1 SNHLY, CDR2 FYNNEI. CDR3 length: 20 amino acids. CDR3: CASSDGRTSGRLGAPNEQFF. In DNA form, the CDR3 reads TGTGCCAGCAGTGACGGGAGGACTAGCGGGAGATTGGGCGCCCCCAATGAGCAGTTCTTC. Looking up the rest from reference TRBV2 and TRBJ2-1 gives the full variable domain: EPEVTQTPSHQVTQMGQEVILRCVPISNHLYFYWYRQILGQKVEFLVSFYNNEISEKSEIFDDQFSVERPDGSNFTLKIRSTKLEDSAMYFCASSDGRTSGRLGAPNEQFFGPGTRLTVL.

The genes are TRBV29-1 and TRBJ2-2, with D perhaps being TRBD1 or TRBD2 (5 bases each). The germline V gene has CDR1 SQVTM and CDR2 ANQGSEA. There are 14 residues in the CDR3. V lost 4 bases and J 4 bases, leaving 13 bases between the germline ends. The DNA for the CDR3 is TGCAGCGTTGGGGGTATAGGGACCACCGGGGAGCTGTTTTTT. It is translated as CSVGGIGTTGELFF.

V is TRBV3-1 (or the pseudogene TRBV3-2) and J is TRBJ2-1, with TRBD2 identical over 11 bases. The V and J ends lost 3 bases and 7 bases, in that order; junction bases with no gene match: 8. Germline CDR1 reads LGHDT; CDR2 reads YNNKEL (reference sequence). CDR3 length equals 16 residues. Here the CDR3 reads CASSHIAGGPNNEQFF. The CDR3 DNA follows: TGTGCCAGCAGCCATATAGCGGGAGGGCCTAATAATGAGCAGTTCTTC.

V and J are TRBV6-5 and TRBJ2-1; tentatively, D is TRBD1 (5 bases). This CDR3 is built from 13 residues. Germline V lookup: CDR1 MNHEY, CDR2 SVGAGI. V lost 4 bases to trimming and J lost 10 bases, with 14 bases between them. CDR3 residues: CASSSRVILEQFF. Written as DNA, the CDR3 is TGTGCCAGCAGTTCCAGGGTGATTCTCGAGCAGTTCTTC.

In its sample, this clone was seen once. The chain carries TRBV5-6 and TRBJ2-4, with D unclear. V lost 4 bases, J lost 2 bases, and 10 bases lay in between. CDR3 size: 14 residues. The germline gives CDR1 SGHDT, CDR2 YYEEEE. In DNA form, the CDR3 reads TGTGCCAGCAGCGAGGTGGGCCCCAAAAACATTCAGTACTTC. Protein sequence: CASSEVGPKNIQYF.

This chain uses TRBV4-2 with TRBJ2-7; TRBD1 matches at 11 bases. The junction had 7 bases not matched to a gene; V was cut back by 3 bases and J by 3 bases. CDR1 LGHNA and CDR2 YNFKEQ come from the germline V gene. The CDR3 length is 16 residues. As DNA, the CDR3 is TGTGCCAGCAGCCAGGCCGGGACAGGGGGGAACTACGAGCAGTACTTC. It is translated as CASSQAGTGGNYEQYF.

This chain uses TRBV19 with TRBJ1-6; D might be TRBD1 (5 bases). V lost 1 base, J lost 6 bases, and 25 bases lay in between. This CDR3 is built from 20 residues. CDR1 LNHDA and CDR2 SQIVND come from the germline V gene (reference sequence). CDR3 sequence reads: CASSIVVWTRASIANSPLHF. The CDR3 region has the DNA TGTGCCAGTAGTATAGTCGTTTGGACACGGGCCAGTATAGCTAATTCACCCCTCCACTTT.

The chain has TRBV12-3 or TRBV12-4 and TRBJ1-1; D uncertain. Between the trimmed V and J ends, which lost 5 bases and 1 base, there was a span of 8 bases. The CDR3 is 13 amino acids. Here the CDR3 reads CASSPGRNTEAFF. The CDR3 coding sequence is TGTGCCAGCAGTCCGGGAAGGAACACTGAAGCTTTCTTT.

This clone was seen just once. The rearrangement links TRBV11-2 to TRBJ2-3; D is possibly TRBD2 (5 bases). The CDR3 spans 16 residues. Germline V gene data show CDR1 as SGHAT and CDR2 as FQNNGV. V lost 5 bases, J lost 3 bases, and 18 bases lay in between. The DNA for the CDR3 is TGTGCCAGCAGCGTCCGGGATTGGGCGATAACAGATACGCAGTATTTT. Encoded protein: CASSVRDWAITDTQYF.